This T cell receptor (beta chain) was captured in a study of shared clonotypes between healthy human individuals. This CDR3 is built from 13 residues. The germline V and J ends were trimmed by 3 bases and 0 bases, with 3 bases remaining between them. Germline-derived CDR1 and CDR2 are MDHEN and SYDVKM. The assay was run at deep level. Generated by immunoSEQ multiplex PCR, the TCRdb table keeps only in-frame clones and is missing some. The sample lists 2 million to 2.5 million clones, around 95% occurring once. The clonotype comes from a man between 18 and 29 years old in good health. The chain links TRBV28 to TRBJ1-3; D is undetermined. Sequencing was performed on naive CD4+ T cells sorted from blood. Regarding subset: CD45RA+ positively selected. CDR3 loop: CASSFFSGNTIYF. The CDR3 DNA is TGTGCCAGCAGTTTTTTCTCTGGAAACACCATATATTTT. Full variable domain (remainder filled in from reference TRBV28 and TRBJ1-3): DVKVTQSSRYLVKRTGEKVFLECVQDMDHENMFWYRQDPGLGLRLIYFSYDVKMKEKGDIPEGYSVSREKKERFSLILESASTNQTSMYLCASSFFSGNTIYFGEGSWLTVV.